Detailed here is one T cell receptor (beta chain). This CDR3 is built from 14 residues. With V trimmed by 6 bases and J by 12 bases, 9 bases remained unmatched. Germline V gene sequence: CDR1 MNHEY, CDR2 SVGAGI. These data belong to a study of PD-1 blockade in mismatch repair-deficient tumors. On the study more broadly: All were previously treated, progressing patients with some twelve mismatch repair-deficient cancer types.

Libraries were prepared by immunoSEQ multiplex PCR; TCRdb keeps only in-frame clonotypes and omits some of them. The profile shows around 100,000 clones, 82% of them singletons. This clonotype was obtained from an adult with mismatch repair-deficient cancer. The sequencing used peripheral blood, collected approximately 8 months after starting pembrolizumab. The V and J genes are TRBV6-5 and TRBJ2-1; 12 positions match TRBD2. The CDR3: CASRMPLAGGPQFF. The DNA for the CDR3 is TGTGCCAGCAGAATGCCTCTAGCGGGAGGGCCGCAGTTCTTC.